A selection of T cell receptor beta chains follows, all from one sample in a study of cytomegalovirus exposure and HLA in healthy donors. Repertoires were generated with immunoSEQ multiplex PCR, while TCRdb's copy carries only in-frame clones and drops some. The table has some 170,000 clones, 70% to 90% seen once; the top ten hold around 6.7%. Sequencing was carried out using PBMCs. The receptors originated from a woman aged 30 to 39 in good health and CMV-seropositive. Each CDR3 is given with its conserved first and last residue. The D gene is left open where the match is weak. The size field is filled for only some rows; it gives once, few, many or a size class.

CDR3nt,CDR3aa,v_gene,d_gene,abundance,len,j_gene
TGTGCCAGCAGCCTACCGGGACTAGCGGGGGGCTTAGCCAAAAACATTCAGTACTTC,CASSLPGLAGGLAKNIQYF,TRBV11-3,TRBD2,.,19,TRBJ2-4
TGTGCCAGCAGCCAAGGACAGGGATACTATGGCTACACCTTC,CASSQGQGYYGYTF,TRBV6-6,TRBD1,.,14,TRBJ1-2
TGTGCCATCAGTGACCCCGCCGGGACAGGGTTTGGAGAGACCCAGTACTTC,CAISDPAGTGFGETQYF,TRBV10-3,TRBD1,once,17,TRBJ2-5
TGCAGCGCAGCAGGGGAAGCTAACTATGGCTACACCTTC,CSAAGEANYGYTF,TRBV29-1,.,.,13,TRBJ1-2
TGTGCCAGCAGCTTCGAGGGACAAGAGACCCAGTACTTC,CASSFEGQETQYF,TRBV7-2,.,.,13,TRBJ2-5
TGTGCCTGGAGTGTACGGGCAGGGGACCCTCGGGACACTGAAGCTTTCTTT,CAWSVRAGDPRDTEAFF,TRBV30,.,.,17,TRBJ1-1
TGTGCCAGCAGCAAAGCCCCGGGACAGGGTAACAACGAGCAGTACTTC,CASSKAPGQGNNEQYF,TRBV5-4,TRBD1,.,16,TRBJ2-7
TGTGCCAGCAGCTTAAGGGGCCGTGCAGGTATGAACACTGAAGCTTTCTTT,CASSLRGRAGMNTEAFF,TRBV27,.,.,17,TRBJ1-1
TGTGCCAGCAGTTCCCTCCAGGGGGCCGGTGAAAAACTGTTTTTT,CASSSLQGAGEKLFF,TRBV27,TRBD1,once,15,TRBJ1-4
TGTGCCATCAGTGCGGGGGGAAACTATGGCTACACCTTC,CAISAGGNYGYTF,TRBV10-3,.,.,13,TRBJ1-2
TGTGCCAGCAGTAGACAGGCCTCCCTTTTATATGGCTACACCTTC,CASSRQASLLYGYTF,TRBV6-5,.,.,15,TRBJ1-2
TGCAGCGTTTCGCCAGACTATGGCTACACCTTC,CSVSPDYGYTF,TRBV29-1,.,few,11,TRBJ1-2
TGTGCCAGCAGTTACTGGGAAGGGGATGGCTACACCTTC,CASSYWEGDGYTF,TRBV6-5,.,.,13,TRBJ1-2
TGTGCCAGCAGCCTGGGACAGAACTATGGCTACACCTTC,CASSLGQNYGYTF,TRBV5-6,TRBD1,.,13,TRBJ1-2
TGTGCCAGCAGCCCCAGGGGCGAGGCGTGGGAGACCCAGTACTTC,CASSPRGEAWETQYF,TRBV13,.,.,15,TRBJ2-5
TGTGCCAGCAGTTTATCGAGTCAGGGCCCGGATTATATCTTC,CASSLSSQGPDYIF,TRBV27,.,.,14,TRBJ2-1
TGTGCCAGCAGTTTATCGGGTCTCAGGGGGAGCTCAATGAACACTGAAGCTTTCTTT,CASSLSGLRGSSMNTEAFF,TRBV27,TRBD1,.,19,TRBJ1-1